Below are 21 T cell receptor beta chains sequenced from a single sample in a study of blood T cell repertoires in COVID-19. Sequencing was performed with immunoSEQ multiplex PCR; in TCRdb, only in-frame clones are kept and a portion is missing. Altogether 270,000 or so clones are present, approximately 90% being singletons, with the ten largest covering approximately 3%. Sequencing was performed on PBMCs or T cells enriched from blood (not recorded which). These receptors all come from a man aged 40-50 years who had been exposed to COVID-19.

The V and J genes are TRBV5-1 and TRBJ2-7, with 8 bases aligning to TRBD1. V lost 5 bases and J lost 1; bases outside the gene matches: 5. Germline-derived CDR1 and CDR2 are SGHRS and YFSETQ. The CDR3 runs to 14 residues. The CDR3 protein is CASSYNRGSYEQYF. The DNA of the CDR3 is TGCGCCAGCAGTTATAACAGGGGGTCCTACGAGCAGTACTTC.

The chain has TRBV28 and TRBJ2-3; 9 positions match TRBD1. CDR3 length: 21 residues. Germline V gene sequence: CDR1 MDHEN, CDR2 SYDVKM. V trimming: 2 bases; J trimming: 2 bases; junction bases outside the gene matches: 20. The CDR3 spells CASSLRGAVPDRGLSTDTQYF. CDR3 bases: TGTGCCAGCAGTTTACGGGGGGCGGTACCCGACAGGGGGTTATCCACAGATACGCAGTATTTT.

The CDR3 is CASSPRRSGTEAFF. The CDR3 coding sequence is TGTGCCAGCAGCCCCCGCCGATCAGGGACTGAAGCTTTCTTT. The rearrangement joins TRBV7-2 to TRBJ1-1, with D possibly TRBD1 on 5 matching bases. V lost 5 bases, J lost 5 bases, and 15 bases lay in between. This CDR3 contains 14 residues. Germline CDR1 and CDR2: SGHTA and FQGNSA.

The rearrangement links TRBV2 to TRBJ2-1; D gene ambiguous. This CDR3 region has 14 residues. V dropped 2 bases and J dropped 7 bases, with 12 bases sitting between them. Germline V gene lookup returns CDR1 SNHLY and CDR2 FYNNEI. This CDR3 reads CASSESPYPNEQFF. As DNA, the CDR3 is TGTGCCAGCAGTGAAAGTCCCTACCCTAATGAGCAGTTCTTC.

This clone turned up a few times. The gene calls are TRBV4-2 and TRBJ2-1; 10 nucleotides agree with TRBD2. V lost 0 bases and J lost 6; bases outside the gene matches: 11. This CDR3 is built from 18 residues. Germline V gene lookup returns CDR1 LGHNA and CDR2 YNFKEQ. For the CDR3, the DNA is TGTGCCAGCAGCCAAGATTCGGGAGCGGGAGGGCCTTCCAATGAGCAGTTCTTC. Translation gives CASSQDSGAGGPSNEQFF.

The rearrangement joins TRBV7-9 to TRBJ1-4; no reliable D call. The CDR3 contains 13 residues. Germline V lookup: CDR1 SEHNR, CDR2 FQNEAQ (reference sequence). V was cut by 2 bases and J by 4 bases, with 5 bases left in between. CDR3: CASSLYSNEKLFF. Here the CDR3 DNA reads TGTGCCAGCAGCTTATATAGTAATGAAAAACTGTTTTTT.

This sequence joins TRBV2 and TRBJ1-4; 8 positions agree with TRBD1. J was trimmed by 7 bases and V by 6 bases; bases with no gene match: 4. CDR1 is SNHLY and CDR2 is FYNNEI in the germline V gene. This CDR3 comprises 13 residues. The DNA for the CDR3 is TGTGCCAGCAGGGACAGGGACCCTGAAAAACTGTTTTTT. It translates to CASRDRDPEKLFF.

The chain joins TRBV5-6 to TRBJ2-5; possible D gene TRBD2, 5 bases. The V and J ends lost 0 bases and 6 bases respectively, with 15 bases between them. This CDR3 contains 15 residues. Germline CDR1 is SGHDT and CDR2 is YYEEEE. The CDR3 sequence is CASSLELELRKTQYF. The CDR3 region has the DNA TGTGCCAGCAGCTTGGAACTAGAATTGAGAAAGACCCAGTACTTC.

The chain is built from TRBV7-8 and TRBJ1-5; weak D call: TRBD1 (5 bases). The ends were cut back, 0 bases at V and 5 bases at J, with 11 bases in the middle. Germline CDR1 is SGHVS and CDR2 is FQNEAQ. The CDR3 sequence is 15 residues long. As DNA, the CDR3 is TGTGCCAGCAGCTTAGCAGGGGAAAGGTATCAGCCCCAGCATTTT. Translating it yields CASSLAGERYQPQHF.

The chain couples TRBV9 to TRBJ2-1; 9 nucleotides agree with TRBD1. Unmatched junction bases numbered 14, after V lost 4 bases and J lost 3 bases. This CDR3 comprises 18 residues. Germline lookup yields CDR1 SGDLS and CDR2 YYNGEE. The CDR3 reads CASSLPGQQGAGYNEQFF. CDR3 bases: TGTGCCAGCAGCCTTCCGGGACAACAGGGGGCGGGCTACAATGAGCAGTTCTTC.

Here the CDR3 DNA reads TGTGCCAGCAGCTTAGAATCCCTACAAGAGACCCAGTACTTC. Its protein is CASSLESLQETQYF. The chain is built from TRBV11-2 and TRBJ2-5, with D unresolved. From germline, CDR1 is SGHAT and CDR2 FQNNGV. The CDR3 is 14 residues long. V was cut by 0 bases and J by 2 bases, with 7 bases left in between.

This clone appeared a single time. This chain joins TRBV6-5 and TRBJ1-5; TRBD1 matches 7 bases. The CDR3 covers 14 residues. Germline values: CDR1 MNHEY, CDR2 SVGAGI. V trimming: 5 bases; J trimming: 6 bases; junction bases outside the gene matches: 7. The DNA for the CDR3 is TGTGCCAGCAGTAACAGGGGCTTAGGTCAGCCCCAGCATTTT. Protein: CASSNRGLGQPQHF.

This clone showed up just once. This sequence joins TRBV11-2 and TRBJ2-3; 9 bases are a match to TRBD1. The V gene end was trimmed by 1 base and the J gene end by 0 bases; junction bases not matched to a gene: 2. The CDR3 runs 16 residues. Germline V gives CDR1 SGHAT, CDR2 FQNNGV. The CDR3 sequence is CASSLVGTGSTDTQYF. In DNA, the CDR3 is TGTGCCAGCAGCTTAGTCGGGACAGGGAGCACAGATACGCAGTATTTT.

This chain connects TRBV19 to TRBJ2-2; possible D gene TRBD1, 6 bases. This CDR3 is built from 13 residues. Trimming stripped 5 bases from V and 5 bases from J, with 9 bases between. The germline CDR1 and CDR2 sequences are LNHDA and SQIVND (reference sequence). In DNA, the CDR3 is TGTGCCAGTAGTGCCCAGGGGACCGGGGAGCTGTTTTTT. This gives the protein CASSAQGTGELFF.

The CDR3 sequence: CASSEEGWGGKPQHF. The CDR3 nucleotides read TGTGCCAGCAGTGAAGAGGGATGGGGCGGAAAGCCCCAGCATTTT. This chain uses TRBV6-1 with TRBJ1-5, with D possibly TRBD1 on 5 matching bases. The CDR3 consists of 15 residues. Germline V CDR1 and CDR2: MNHNS, SASEGT. V lost 1 base to trimming and J lost 8 bases, with 15 bases between them.

This chain uses TRBV27 with TRBJ1-2; maybe TRBD1 (6 bases). Per the germline V gene, CDR1 is MNHEY and CDR2 is SMNVEV (reference sequence). V lost 2 bases and J lost 8, with 24 bases in between. The CDR3 runs 17 residues. CDR3 coding DNA: TGTGCCAGCAGTTTAGGTTTAGGGACAACGCCGGGGAGCGGCTACACCTTC. Its translation is CASSLGLGTTPGSGYTF.

The CDR3 sequence: CASSFSGGITEAFF. CDR3 nucleotide sequence: TGTGCCAGCAGCTTTTCAGGGGGTATCACTGAAGCTTTCTTT. V usage is TRBV5-6 and J usage is TRBJ1-1; 7 nucleotides match TRBD1. Trimming removed 2 bases from V and 4 bases from J; junction bases left unmatched: 5. The germline V gene encodes CDR1 SGHDT and CDR2 YYEEEE. CDR3 length: 14 residues.

The rearrangement joins TRBV11-3 to TRBJ2-7, with 7 positions matching TRBD1. V dropped 5 bases and J dropped 4; count of bases not matched to a gene: 8. The CDR3 contains 14 residues. Germline loops: CDR1 SGHNT, CDR2 YENEEA. CDR3 residues: CASSPRGSPYEQYF. For the CDR3, the DNA is TGTGCCAGCAGCCCCAGGGGGTCTCCTTACGAGCAGTACTTC.

The CDR3 here is CATSPGQGYYEQYF. The CDR3, as DNA: TGTGCCACATCACCGGGACAGGGGTACTACGAGCAGTACTTC. The chain links TRBV24-1 to TRBJ2-7, with 10 bases aligning to TRBD1. CDR3 size: 14 residues. J was trimmed by 3 bases and V by 10 bases; bases with no gene match: 8. Germline V lookup: CDR1 KGHDR, CDR2 SFDVKD.

In nucleotides, the CDR3 is TGTGCCAGTAGTATAGAAGCAGGCTTGGGCTACACCTTC. Protein product: CASSIEAGLGYTF. V gene TRBV19 combines with J gene TRBJ1-2; no definite D call. The germline gives CDR1 LNHDA, CDR2 SQIVND (reference sequence). The CDR3 covers 13 residues. V was pared by 0 bases and J by 8 bases, with 10 bases between. Based on the CDR3 plus reference TRBV19 and TRBJ1-2, the full variable domain is DGGITQSPKYLFRKEGQNVTLSCEQNLNHDAMYWYRQDPGQGLRLIYYSQIVNDFQKGDIAEGYSVSREKKESFPLTVTSAQKNPTAFYLCASSIEAGLGYTFGSGTRLTVV.

The table lists this clone with a count of one. This chain connects TRBV10-3 to TRBJ2-5, with 7 bases fitting TRBD2. After removal of 0 bases from V and 5 bases from J, the junction contained 6 bases not matched to a gene. The CDR3 has 15 residues. Germline V gene sequence: CDR1 ENHRY, CDR2 SYGVKD. CDR3 residues: CAISESEGRGETQYF. CDR3 DNA: TGTGCCATCAGTGAGTCGGAAGGGCGGGGGGAGACCCAGTACTTC.